One and the same sample provided the 18 T cell receptor beta chains below, sequenced in a study of Ad26.COV2.S vaccination and SARS-CoV-2 variants. The data were produced by immunoSEQ multiplex PCR, yet TCRdb's version contains in-frame clones alone and is incomplete. Counted here are 350,000 to 550,000 clones, roughly nine tenths occurring once; the ten biggest clones make up 2.5%. Treatment denoted: around 19 received Ad26.COV2.S at low or high dose, single or two shots; about 5 received placebo; per-sample allocation not given. On day 63 after the first injection, vaccine and placebo recipients gave samples. The sequencing used peripheral blood, collected in a trial of Ad26.COV2.S vaccine versus placebo. These receptor sequences come from a person aged 18-60 years who received the Ad26.COV2.S COVID-19 vaccine or a placebo.

This chain uses TRBV19 with TRBJ2-4, with D uncertain. Germline CDR1 reads LNHDA; CDR2 reads SQIVND (reference sequence). Trimming cost V 1 base and J 3 bases, with 4 bases left between them. The CDR3 is made up of 13 amino acids. This chain's CDR3 is CASSIVGKNIQYF. In nucleotides, the CDR3 is TGTGCCAGTAGTATAGTTGGCAAAAACATTCAGTACTTC.

This sequence joins TRBV7-2 and TRBJ1-1, with D hard to call. Trimming stripped 1 base from V and 12 bases from J, with 18 bases between. The CDR3 totals 14 residues. The V gene's germline CDR1 is SGHTA and CDR2 FQGNSA. The CDR3 DNA sequence: TGTGCCAGCAGCTTAGTGTGGGTGACGGCCGAATCTTTCTTT. Translated, it gives CASSLVWVTAESFF. The entire variable domain, with the rest obtained from reference TRBV7-2 and TRBJ1-1, is as follows: GAGVSQSPSNKVTEKGKDVELRCDPISGHTALYWYRQSLGQGLEFLIYFQGNSAPDKSGLPSDRFSAERTGGSVSTLTIQRTQQEDSAVYLCASSLVWVTAESFFGQGTRLTVV.

The chain links TRBV18 to TRBJ2-7, with TRBD1 matching over 7 bases. Germline CDR1 KGHSH, CDR2 LQKENI. This CDR3 spans 15 amino acids. With V trimmed by 1 base and J by 0 bases, 3 bases remained unmatched. CDR3 bases: TGTGCCAGCTCACCACTTGGGACAGACTCCTACGAGCAGTACTTC. It is translated as CASSPLGTDSYEQYF.

The chain combines TRBV25-1 with TRBJ2-1, with D perhaps TRBD1 or TRBD2 (5 bases each). CDR1 is MGHDK and CDR2 is SYGVNS in the germline V gene. Trimming shortened V by 1 base and J by 7 bases, and 11 bases separated the two germline ends. The CDR3 runs to 14 residues. The CDR3 loop reads CASSESRGENEQFF. CDR3 bases: TGTGCCAGCAGTGAATCCCGGGGCGAAAATGAGCAGTTCTTC.

The chain has TRBV29-1 and TRBJ1-1, with D unresolved. The germline V gene has CDR1 SQVTM and CDR2 ANQGSEA. Deletions cut 4 bases from V and 3 bases from J, with 12 bases between. The CDR3 has 13 residues. In DNA form, the CDR3 reads TGCAGCGTTGCGTGGAGTGGGGACACTGAAGCTTTCTTT. It translates to CSVAWSGDTEAFF.

The chain links TRBV5-1 to TRBJ1-4, with D tentatively TRBD1 (6 bases). The CDR3 length is 16 residues. From germline, CDR1 is SGHRS and CDR2 YFSETQ. The V end was cut by 5 bases, the J end by 3 bases, with 17 bases between. The chain's CDR3 is CASRTGLVVANEKLFF. The CDR3 nucleotides are TGCGCCAGCAGAACAGGGTTGGTCGTGGCTAATGAAAAACTGTTTTTT.

This chain connects TRBV7-2 to TRBJ1-1; D not certain. Germline values: CDR1 SGHTA, CDR2 FQGNSA. V lost 3 bases, J lost 3 bases, and 8 bases lay in between. The CDR3 covers 13 residues. CDR3 nucleotides: TGTGCCAGCAGCTTCGGTTGGGACACTGAAGCTTTCTTT. Residues: CASSFGWDTEAFF. Variable domain in full (rest from reference TRBV7-2 and TRBJ1-1): GAGVSQSPSNKVTEKGKDVELRCDPISGHTALYWYRQSLGQGLEFLIYFQGNSAPDKSGLPSDRFSAERTGGSVSTLTIQRTQQEDSAVYLCASSFGWDTEAFFGQGTRLTVV.

The J gene is TRBJ2-5, the V gene TRBV9; 7 bases match TRBD2. Germline assignment: CDR1 SGDLS and CDR2 YYNGEE. CDR3 size: 15 residues. V lost 0 bases, J lost 3 bases, and 5 bases stayed unmatched. The CDR3 reads CASSVVEGGEETQYF. DNA for the CDR3: TGTGCCAGCAGCGTAGTGGAGGGAGGGGAAGAGACCCAGTACTTC.

As DNA, the CDR3 is TGTGCCAGCAGCCTATTGGACAGGCCGAACACTGAAGCTTTCTTT. As protein: CASSLLDRPNTEAFF. The chain joins TRBV28 to TRBJ1-1, with TRBD1 identical over 7 bases. CDR1 and CDR2 (germline): MDHEN, SYDVKM. This CDR3 region has 15 residues. V dropped 6 bases and J dropped 1; count of bases not matched to a gene: 8.

A word on this clone: Other DNA sequences within the sample encode an identical CDR3. V usage is TRBV18 and J usage is TRBJ2-3, with D hard to call. This CDR3 contains 12 residues. The germline V gene encodes CDR1 KGHSH and CDR2 LQKENI. Trimming removed 1 base from V and 6 bases from J, with 5 bases in between. The CDR3 DNA reads as TGTGCCAGCTCACCACTGGCCGATACGCAGTATTTT. As protein: CASSPLADTQYF.

V is TRBV18 and J is TRBJ2-3; D is unclear. The V gene's germline CDR1 is KGHSH and CDR2 LQKENI. V was pared by 2 bases and J by 0 bases, with 6 bases between. There are 14 residues in the CDR3. For the CDR3, the DNA is TGTGCCAGCTCACCAGTCCCTAGCACAGATACGCAGTATTTT. Translated: CASSPVPSTDTQYF.

V is TRBV23-1 and J is TRBJ1-1; maybe TRBD1 (5 bases). TRBV23-1 is designated an ORF whose function remains uncertain. Trimming left V 7 bases short and J 0 bases short, with 15 bases between. This CDR3 contains 15 residues. CDR3 sequence: CASTPYGRVNTEAFF. The DNA of the CDR3 is TGCGCCAGCACCCCTTACGGCAGGGTGAACACTGAAGCTTTCTTT.

The CDR3 DNA reads TGTGCCAGCAGCCCCCCCCGGGGTGGGGGGTTGAATCAGCCCCAGCATTTT. Translated, it gives CASSPPRGGGLNQPQHF. The J gene is TRBJ1-5, the V gene TRBV7-8; D perhaps matches TRBD1 (5 bases). The CDR3 covers 17 residues. V lost 5 bases, J lost 4 bases, and 21 bases lay in between. Germline CDR1 is SGHVS and CDR2 is FQNEAQ. Full variable domain (remainder filled in from reference TRBV7-8 and TRBJ1-5): GAGVSQSPRYKVAKRGQDVALRCDPISGHVSLFWYQQALGQGPEFLTYFQNEAQLDKSGLPSDRFFAERPEGSVSTLKIQRTQQEDSAVYLCASSPPRGGGLNQPQHFGDGTRLSIL.

Remarks on this clone: An end of the junction does not agree with germline; a read error may underlie this. The chain combines TRBV6-5 with TRBJ1-3; possible D gene TRBD1, 5 bases. The CDR3 totals 14 residues. Germline V gene sequence: CDR1 MNHEY, CDR2 SVGAGI. The CDR3 nucleotides are TGTGCCAGCAGTCGACCCGGGACGGCGGTAAAGTATAGTTTT. Translated: CASSRPGTAVKYSF.

This chain connects TRBV6-1 to TRBJ2-2; possibly TRBD1 for D (5 bases). This CDR3 is 14 amino acids long. Between the trimmed V and J ends, which lost 2 bases and 6 bases, there was a span of 10 bases. From germline, CDR1 is MNHNS and CDR2 SASEGT. The CDR3 region is CASSEQGKSGELFF. The CDR3 bases are TGTGCCAGCAGTGAACAGGGTAAATCCGGGGAGCTGTTTTTT.

The genes are TRBV5-6 and TRBJ1-3; D is undetermined. Germline loops: CDR1 SGHDT, CDR2 YYEEEE. Trimming removed 2 bases from V and 0 bases from J, with 12 bases in between. The CDR3 contains 16 residues. The CDR3 sequence is CASSFQRLFSGNTIYF. CDR3 DNA sequence: TGTGCCAGCAGCTTTCAGAGGCTTTTCTCTGGAAACACCATATATTTT.

This clone occurred once. This chain connects TRBV7-8 to TRBJ2-3, with 7 bases identical to TRBD2. Germline CDR1 reads SGHVS; CDR2 reads FQNEAQ. The CDR3 runs 13 residues. With 4 bases clipped from V and 6 bases from J, the junction kept 4 bases outside the gene matches. The CDR3 DNA is TGTGCCAGCAGCTGGACTAGGCGGGATACGCAGTATTTT. This codes for CASSWTRRDTQYF.

The sample holds a few counts of this clone. The same CDR3 also results from other DNA sequences found in this sample. This sequence joins TRBV2 and TRBJ2-7; 7 bases map to TRBD1. The V segment lost 6 bases and the J segment 2 bases; nucleotides outside the gene matches: 10. This CDR3 contains 15 residues. Germline-derived CDR1 and CDR2 are SNHLY and FYNNEI. CDR3 sequence: CASSADRVGAYEQYF. The CDR3, as DNA: TGTGCCAGCAGCGCAGACAGGGTCGGGGCCTACGAGCAGTACTTC.